This T cell receptor beta chain is from a study of blood T cell repertoires in COVID-19. Study details: Acute and convalescent COVID-19 samples came from the United States, Italy and Spain. T cells, B-cell-depleted T cells, or PBMCs supplied cDNA or gDNA.

The study assigned cohorts using participant-reported clinical history. Per the original methods: Using reference gene primer amplification, nucleated cell counts were estimated. Libraries were prepared by immunoSEQ multiplex PCR; TCRdb keeps only in-frame clonotypes and omits some of them. Clone size and V and J calls were adopted from that table, with D and trimming inferred from the DNA. Found here are hundreds of thousands of clones, 65% to 90% of them singletons; the top ten hold about 14%. Trimming took 7 bases from V and 4 from J, leaving 10 bases between them. CDR1 and CDR2 (germline): SGHAT, FQNNGV. This CDR3 has 12 residues.

The material sequenced was PBMCs or T cells enriched from blood (not recorded which). This TCR was recovered from a man younger than 35 who had recovered from COVID-19. The chain joins TRBV11-2 to TRBJ2-5; D is unresolved. CDR3 coding DNA: TGTGCCAGCACCCGGGTGTTAGAGACCCAGTACTTC. Residues: CASTRVLETQYF.